The 27 T cell receptor beta chains listed next were all sequenced from one sample in a study of blood T cells in healthy people across ages. The authors ran a second PCR of about 6 to 11 cycles using a sample-barcoded 5' primer and a J-beta primer mix. TCRdb re-analysed the 5' RACE reads in MiXCR, keeping a single row per CDR3 protein. The table records approximately 800,000 distinct CDR3 sequences, roughly 60% of them present only once. What was sequenced was blood. The receptors were gathered from a man aged 25-45 years in good health.

The V and J genes are TRBV2 and TRBJ2-4; the D call may be TRBD1 or TRBD2 (5 bases each). The CDR3 runs 16 residues. V was cut by 5 bases and J by 3 bases, with 17 bases left in between. Germline-derived CDR1 and CDR2 are SNHLY and FYNNEI. CDR3 sequence reads: CASSPWTEDNKNIQYF. The CDR3 nucleotides read TGTGCCAGCAGTCCATGGACGGAGGACAACAAAAACATTCAGTACTTC.

The chain couples TRBV6-2 or TRBV6-3 to TRBJ1-5; no firm D call. The germline V gene encodes CDR1 MNHEY and CDR2 SVGEGT. The V end lost 8 bases, the J end lost 8 bases, and 13 bases lay between the germline ends. CDR3 length: 12 amino acids. Here the CDR3 reads CASQRGYEPQHF. CDR3 coding DNA: TGTGCCAGCCAACGAGGGTATGAGCCCCAGCATTTT.

The chain is built from TRBV20-1 and TRBJ2-4, with 10 bases lining up with TRBD2. The assigned J gene may be wrong: the sequence end matches TRBJ2-7 better. The CDR3 totals 15 residues. The germline gives CDR1 DFQATT, CDR2 SNEGSKA (reference sequence). The CDR3 DNA reads TGCAGTGCCTCACTAGCGGGATCTAGGACGGTCGAGCAGTACTTC. Encoded protein: CSASLAGSRTVEQYF.

The chain has TRBV20-1 and TRBJ2-3; 7 positions agree with TRBD1. V shed 4 bases and J 4 bases; nucleotides not matched to a gene: 8. This CDR3 has 14 amino acids. Germline assignment: CDR1 DFQATT and CDR2 SNEGSKA (reference sequence). The chain's CDR3 is CSAIPQGFADTQYF. The CDR3 bases are TGCAGTGCTATTCCACAGGGGTTCGCAGATACGCAGTATTTT.

The genes are TRBV5-6 and TRBJ2-7; 8 bases map to TRBD2. With V trimmed by 4 bases and J by 3 bases, 9 bases remained unmatched. Germline lookup yields CDR1 SGHDT and CDR2 YYEEEE. The CDR3 runs 15 residues. The CDR3 DNA reads TGTGCCAGCAGCCTGAGACCCAGCGGGGGCTACGAGCAGTACTTC. It specifies CASSLRPSGGYEQYF.

This chain joins TRBV12-3 or TRBV12-4 and TRBJ1-5; weak D call: TRBD1 (5 bases). The CDR3 sequence is 14 residues long. V lost 4 bases to trimming and J lost 7 bases, with 14 bases between them. CDR3 loop: CASSWAGGMQPQHF. The CDR3 coding sequence is TGTGCCAGCAGTTGGGCGGGGGGGATGCAGCCCCAGCATTTT.

V and J are TRBV6-6 and TRBJ2-2, with D hard to call. Germline CDR1 is MNHNY and CDR2 is SVGAGI (reference sequence). CDR3 length: 14 residues. The V end was cut by 7 bases, the J end by 2 bases, with 11 bases between. The CDR3 sequence: CASKRPANTGELFF. The CDR3, as DNA: TGTGCCAGCAAAAGGCCCGCCAACACCGGGGAGCTGTTTTTT.

The chain combines TRBV29-1 with TRBJ2-2, with 7 bases aligning to TRBD1. The CDR3 runs 13 residues. Trimming cost V 7 bases and J 2 bases; bases outside gene matches: 4. CDR1 and CDR2 from the germline V gene are SQVTM and ANQGSEA. In DNA, the CDR3 is TGCAGCGGACAGGGACCAAACACCGGGGAGCTGTTTTTT. Amino acids: CSGQGPNTGELFF.

The chain recombines TRBV29-1 with TRBJ1-2; no clear D. The CDR3 is made up of 8 amino acids. CDR1 and CDR2 (germline): SQVTM, ANQGSEA. The CDR3 is CGGYGYTF. CDR3 sequence (DNA): TGCGGCGGCTATGGCTACACCTTC.

The V and J genes are TRBV28 and TRBJ1-5; D gene uncertain. In germline, CDR1 is MDHEN, CDR2 SYDVKM. The V and J ends lost 6 bases and 0 bases respectively, with 24 bases between them. This CDR3 has 19 amino acids. The CDR3 DNA reads as TGTGCCAGCAGCCCGGACGATGTACGAGCCGGAGATAGCAATCAGCCCCAGCATTTT. This codes for CASSPDDVRAGDSNQPQHF.

The CDR3 region is CAILTSQTGELFF. CDR3 bases: TGTGCCATCCTTACTAGCCAGACCGGGGAGCTGTTTTTT. V gene TRBV10-3 combines with J gene TRBJ2-2, with a possible D match to TRBD2 (6 bases). The CDR3 runs to 13 residues. Germline V gene lookup returns CDR1 ENHRY and CDR2 SYGVKD. Trimming removed 8 bases from V and 5 bases from J, with 12 bases in between.

V usage is TRBV9 and J usage is TRBJ2-5; 8 positions match TRBD2. Germline V lookup: CDR1 SGDLS, CDR2 YYNGEE. The J segment lost 5 bases and the V segment lost 5 bases, leaving 8 bases of the junction unmatched. This CDR3 comprises 14 residues. CDR3 loop: CASRAGLARETQYF. In nucleotides, the CDR3 is TGTGCCAGCAGGGCCGGACTAGCTCGGGAGACCCAGTACTTC.

The rearrangement links TRBV5-1 to TRBJ2-5; the D gene is possibly TRBD2 (6 bases). In germline, CDR1 is SGHRS, CDR2 YFSETQ. The CDR3 contains 16 residues. Trimming cost V 0 bases and J 7 bases, with 19 bases left between them. CDR3 DNA sequence: TGCGCCAGCAGCTTGGAGGGTAGCGGAGGGGTGGGGACCCAGTACTTC. Its protein is CASSLEGSGGVGTQYF. The whole variable domain, remainder taken from reference TRBV5-1 and TRBJ2-5, is KAGVTQTPRYLIKTRGQQVTLSCSPISGHRSVSWYQQTPGQGLQFLFEYFSETQRNKGNFPGRFSGRQFSNSRSEMNVSTLELGDSALYLCASSLEGSGGVGTQYFGPGTRLLVL.

A few counts support this clonotype. The gene calls are TRBV11-2 and TRBJ2-3; 8 nucleotides agree with TRBD2. The CDR3 runs 15 residues. The V segment lost 0 bases and the J segment 5 bases; nucleotides outside the gene matches: 4. Germline V gene lookup returns CDR1 SGHAT and CDR2 FQNNGV. The CDR3 bases are TGTGCCAGCAGCTTAGAAAGCGGGAGTCGAGATACGCAGTATTTT. Its translation is CASSLESGSRDTQYF.

The chain joins TRBV5-1 to TRBJ2-5; D is undetermined. The CDR3 length is 14 residues. Deletions cut 3 bases from V and 2 bases from J, with 11 bases between. From germline, CDR1 is SGHRS and CDR2 YFSETQ. The DNA for the CDR3 is TGCGCCAGCAGCTCGGTTATGGAACAAGAGACCCAGTACTTC. Translation: CASSSVMEQETQYF.

This chain links TRBV6-1 with TRBJ2-7; D gene unclear. The DNA end lines up better with TRBJ2-4; the J call may be wrong. Looked up from germline, CDR1 is MNHNS and CDR2 is SASEGT. The CDR3 sequence is 14 residues long. The CDR3 DNA is TGTGCCAGCACCCCTGGCTCGGACGGTAACATTCAGTACTTC. Translated: CASTPGSDGNIQYF.

The chain links TRBV7-9 to TRBJ2-5; D is possibly TRBD1 or TRBD2 (6 bases each). The J call is uncertain, as TRBJ2-7 better fits the DNA end. The CDR3 length is 14 residues. Germline CDR1 SEHNR, CDR2 FQNEAQ (reference sequence). The CDR3 reads CASTNWGAGGEQYF. CDR3 coding DNA: TGTGCCAGCACCAATTGGGGGGCCGGGGGCGAGCAGTACTTC.

The chain uses TRBV3-1 and TRBJ1-5; D remains ambiguous. Trimming shortened V by 3 bases and J by 5 bases, and 5 bases separated the two germline ends. The CDR3 is made up of 12 amino acids. Per germline, CDR1 LGHDT and CDR2 YNNKEL (reference sequence). In DNA form, the CDR3 reads TGTGCCAGCAGCCAGGGAGATCAGCCCCAGCATTTT. Its translation: CASSQGDQPQHF.

Note on this clonotype: A single base separates this from a much larger clone, so it may be a read error. The V gene is TRBV14, the J gene TRBJ1-2; no definite D call. Germline V gene lookup returns CDR1 SGHDN and CDR2 FVKESK. V was shortened by 4 bases and J by 9 bases, with 18 bases between the two germline ends. The CDR3 contains 14 residues. Here the CDR3 DNA reads TGTGCCAGCAGCCCCCTTATTGGATCGGGTAGCTACACCTTC. Protein product: CASSPLIGSGSYTF.

The rearrangement joins TRBV4-1 to TRBJ2-1, with TRBD2 identical over 8 bases. The CDR3 is made up of 17 amino acids. In germline, CDR1 is MGHRA, CDR2 YSYEKL. After removal of 0 bases from V and 2 bases from J, the junction contained 6 bases not matched to a gene. CDR3 in amino acids: CASSQEGPGGPYNEQFF. DNA for the CDR3: TGCGCCAGCAGCCAAGAGGGGCCGGGGGGGCCCTACAATGAGCAGTTCTTC.

The CDR3, as DNA: TGTGCCAGCAGACATCTAGAATCCTACGAGCAGTACTTC. This codes for CASRHLESYEQYF. The rearrangement joins TRBV6-5 to TRBJ2-7, with D uncertain. Germline values: CDR1 MNHEY, CDR2 SVGAGI. The V end lost 6 bases, the J end lost 1 base, and 10 bases lay between the germline ends. This CDR3 region has 13 residues.

This sequence joins TRBV24-1 and TRBJ2-3; D is possibly TRBD1 or TRBD2 (5 bases each). Germline lookup yields CDR1 KGHDR and CDR2 SFDVKD. V was cut by 3 bases and J by 2 bases, with 11 bases left in between. The CDR3 is 15 residues long. The CDR3 DNA reads as TGTGCCACCAGTGATAGGGACGGGTTCACAGATACGCAGTATTTT. This codes for CATSDRDGFTDTQYF.

This clonotype was counted ten times or more. The chain carries TRBV4-3 and TRBJ2-5; D is ambiguous. Germline loops: CDR1 LGHNA, CDR2 YSLEER. The CDR3 is made up of 14 amino acids. Deletions cut 0 bases from V and 3 bases from J, with 8 bases between. Here the CDR3 DNA reads TGCGCCAGCAGCCAAGACTACGGTAAAGAGACCCAGTACTTC. Translating it yields CASSQDYGKETQYF.

The genes are TRBV13 and TRBJ2-1, with 9 nucleotides matching TRBD1. The CDR3 sequence is 14 residues long. The V gene's germline CDR1 is PRHDT and CDR2 FYEKMQ (reference sequence). V lost 4 bases, J lost 8 bases, and 6 bases stayed unmatched. The CDR3 loop reads CASSSAGQGYEQFF. The CDR3 DNA follows: TGTGCCAGCAGCTCCGCGGGACAGGGTTATGAGCAGTTCTTC.

The rearrangement links TRBV7-2 to TRBJ2-5; D is possibly TRBD1 (6 bases). Germline lookup yields CDR1 SGHTA and CDR2 FQGNSA. V lost 5 bases, J lost 3 bases, and 10 bases lay in between. The CDR3 extends over 13 amino acids. The CDR3 sequence: CASSRQEKETQYF. The DNA of the CDR3 is TGTGCCAGCAGCAGACAGGAGAAAGAGACCCAGTACTTC.

This chain connects TRBV20-1 to TRBJ1-4, with TRBD1 matching 8 bases. The CDR3 totals 16 residues. Losses at the gene ends were 8 bases for V and 7 bases for J; bases not matched to a gene: 18. Germline lookup yields CDR1 DFQATT and CDR2 SNEGSKA (reference sequence). The CDR3: CSPQPLTGVDAEKLFF. The CDR3 DNA reads TGCAGTCCCCAACCCCTGACAGGGGTTGATGCTGAAAAACTGTTTTTT.

The chain links TRBV6-1 to TRBJ1-2; weak D call: TRBD1 (5 bases). V was shortened by 2 bases and J by 7 bases, with 14 bases between the two germline ends. The CDR3 has 14 residues. Per the germline V gene, CDR1 is MNHNS and CDR2 is SASEGT. The CDR3 protein is CASSELPSQGGYTF. CDR3 sequence (DNA): TGTGCCAGCAGTGAACTCCCCTCCCAGGGTGGCTACACCTTC.